One and the same sample provided the 14 T cell receptor beta chains below, sequenced in a study of blood T cell repertoires in COVID-19. TCRdb keeps only in-frame clones here, not all; method: immunoSEQ multiplex PCR. This table holds tens of thousands of clones, around 79% found once. Sequenced: peripheral blood. These receptors came from a woman aged 80 or over with acute or convalescent COVID-19.

Concerning this clone: Other DNA sequences from this sample encode an identical CDR3 as well. The chain joins TRBV30 to TRBJ2-3; 12 bases are shared with TRBD2. This CDR3 spans 19 amino acids. Trimming took 0 bases from V and 0 from J; bases not matched to a gene: 10. Germline V gene data show CDR1 as GTSNPN and CDR2 as SVGIG (reference sequence). The CDR3: CAWSVGLAGGPRSTDTQYF. CDR3 nucleotides: TGTGCCTGGAGTGTCGGCCTAGCGGGAGGGCCGCGGAGCACAGATACGCAGTATTTT. Full variable domain (outside the CDR3, taken from reference TRBV30 and TRBJ2-3): SQTIHQWPATLVQPVGSPLSLECTVEGTSNPNLYWYRQAAGRGLQLLFYSVGIGQISSEVPQNLSASRPQDRQFILSSKKLLLSDSGFYLCAWSVGLAGGPRSTDTQYFGPGTRLTVL.

J is TRBJ2-1 and V is TRBV5-6; TRBD2 is a possible D gene (5 bases). Per the germline V gene, CDR1 is SGHDT and CDR2 is YYEEEE. Trimming stripped 4 bases from V and 1 base from J, with 12 bases between. The CDR3 extends over 15 amino acids. The CDR3 nucleotides read TGTGCCAGCAGCCCCGAACTAGTTTCCTACAATGAGCAGTTCTTC. This encodes CASSPELVSYNEQFF.

The chain has TRBV29-1 and TRBJ2-3, with a possible D match to TRBD2 (5 bases). This CDR3 region has 12 residues. Between the trimmed V and J ends, which lost 7 bases and 8 bases, there was a span of 16 bases. Germline V gene sequence: CDR1 SQVTM, CDR2 ANQGSEA. CDR3 DNA sequence: TGCAGCGCCCCGGTGGCGGGTTCTACGCAGTATTTT. Its translation: CSAPVAGSTQYF.

The chain couples TRBV6-2 or TRBV6-3 to TRBJ2-7, with TRBD2 matching over 15 bases. The CDR3 is made up of 17 amino acids. With 5 bases clipped from V and 4 bases from J, the junction kept 9 bases outside the gene matches. From germline, CDR1 is MNHEY and CDR2 SVGEGT. CDR3 amino acids: CASSGRTSGRVLYEQYF. CDR3 DNA sequence: TGTGCCAGCAGTGGTCGGACTAGCGGGAGGGTTTTGTACGAGCAGTACTTC.

The CDR3 bases are TGTGCCAGCAGCTTTTGGTCGTCTACAGGGGACACCATATATTTT. It translates to CASSFWSSTGDTIYF. This chain joins TRBV7-9 and TRBJ1-3, with 7 bases matching TRBD1. Per the germline V gene, CDR1 is SEHNR and CDR2 is FQNEAQ (reference sequence). CDR3 length: 15 amino acids. V was pared by 3 bases and J by 8 bases, with 10 bases of the junction left unmatched.

V gene TRBV5-1 combines with J gene TRBJ2-2; D is possibly TRBD2 (6 bases). CDR3 size: 15 residues. Trimming removed 0 bases from V and 6 bases from J, with 12 bases in between. The germline CDR1 and CDR2 sequences are SGHRS and YFSETQ. CDR3 residues: CASSLGLPGAGELFF. The DNA for the CDR3 is TGCGCCAGCAGCTTGGGCCTCCCGGGGGCCGGGGAGCTGTTTTTT.

The V and J genes are TRBV19 and TRBJ1-2; 8 nucleotides agree with TRBD1. The CDR3 sequence is 15 residues long. Looked up from germline, CDR1 is LNHDA and CDR2 is SQIVND (reference sequence). V was pared by 6 bases and J by 0 bases, with 6 bases of the junction left unmatched. CDR3 nucleotides: TGTGCCAGTAGAAGACCGACAGGGGCTAACTATGGCTACACCTTC. It yields the protein CASRRPTGANYGYTF.

The rearrangement links TRBV5-4 to TRBJ2-1; no firm D call. The CDR3 is made up of 16 amino acids. Germline V CDR1 and CDR2: SGHNT, YYREEE (reference sequence). With 0 bases removed from V and 0 bases from J, the gap between germline ends came to 10 bases. The DNA for the CDR3 is TGTGCCAGCAGCTTGGCCGGCGGAAGCTCCTACAATGAGCAGTTCTTC. It specifies CASSLAGGSSYNEQFF.

This clone was seen repeatedly, ten times or more. The V and J genes are TRBV6-2 or TRBV6-3 and TRBJ1-6; tentatively, D is TRBD1 (6 bases). Germline V gives CDR1 MNHEY, CDR2 SVGEGT. The ends were cut back, 1 base at V and 2 bases at J, with 9 bases in the middle. The CDR3 covers 16 residues. This CDR3 reads CASSYFGQTYNSPLHF. In DNA form, the CDR3 reads TGTGCCAGCAGTTACTTCGGACAGACCTATAATTCACCCCTCCACTTT.

V usage is TRBV1 and J usage is TRBJ2-4; the table names TRBD2, a call not compared with the DNA. TRBV1 is a known pseudogene. This CDR3 contains 20 residues. CDR3 coding DNA: TGCACCAGCAGCCCAGTCCCCCTAGCGGGACCACCCGTCGCCAAAAACATTCAGTACTTC. This gives the protein CTSSPVPLAGPPVAKNIQYF.

The rearrangement uses TRBV19 and TRBJ1-2, with 9 bases lining up with TRBD1. Germline-derived CDR1 and CDR2 are LNHDA and SQIVND (reference sequence). Losses at the gene ends were 3 bases for V and 5 bases for J; bases not matched to a gene: 16. CDR3 length equals 18 residues. The chain's CDR3 is CASSISGTGIGLEYGYTF. Written as DNA, the CDR3 is TGTGCCAGTAGTATTTCCGGGACAGGGATAGGTCTGGAGTATGGCTACACCTTC.

The V call is TRBV29-1, the J call TRBJ1-2, with D tentatively TRBD1 (6 bases). This CDR3 spans 12 amino acids. Trimming cost V 5 bases and J 0 bases, with 7 bases left between them. Germline CDR1 is SQVTM and CDR2 is ANQGSEA. CDR3 nucleotide sequence: TGCAGCGTTACAGGGTCTAACTATGGCTACACCTTC. Protein sequence: CSVTGSNYGYTF.

The rearrangement links TRBV5-1 to TRBJ2-1; the D gene is possibly TRBD2 (7 bases). V lost 0 bases, J lost 1 base, and 11 bases lay in between. Germline CDR1 SGHRS, CDR2 YFSETQ. The length of the CDR3 is 16 residues. The CDR3 bases are TGCGCCAGCAGCTTGGAGGGGGGACTATCCTACAATGAGCAGTTCTTC. It is translated as CASSLEGGLSYNEQFF. Together with reference TRBV5-1 and TRBJ2-1, the CDR3 gives the full variable domain: KAGVTQTPRYLIKTRGQQVTLSCSPISGHRSVSWYQQTPGQGLQFLFEYFSETQRNKGNFPGRFSGRQFSNSRSEMNVSTLELGDSALYLCASSLEGGLSYNEQFFGPGTRLTVL.

This clone was counted only a few times. The chain recombines TRBV10-3 with TRBJ1-3, with D perhaps TRBD1 (5 bases). CDR1 is ENHRY and CDR2 is SYGVKD in the germline V gene. Trimming stripped 5 bases from V and 2 bases from J, with 16 bases between. This CDR3 has 16 residues. CDR3 region: CAISPVAGRTGNTIYF. CDR3 nucleotides: TGTGCCATCAGTCCTGTGGCAGGGCGGACTGGAAACACCATATATTTT.